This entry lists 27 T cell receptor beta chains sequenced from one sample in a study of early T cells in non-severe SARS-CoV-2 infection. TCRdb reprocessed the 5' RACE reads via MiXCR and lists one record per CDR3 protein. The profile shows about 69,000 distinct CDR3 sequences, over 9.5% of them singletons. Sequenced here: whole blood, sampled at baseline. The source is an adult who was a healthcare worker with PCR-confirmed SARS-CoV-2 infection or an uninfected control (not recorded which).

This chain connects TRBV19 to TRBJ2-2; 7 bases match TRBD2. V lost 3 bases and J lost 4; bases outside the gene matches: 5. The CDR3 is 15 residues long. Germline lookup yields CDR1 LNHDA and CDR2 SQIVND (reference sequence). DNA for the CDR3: TGTGCCAGTAGTATCAAGCGGGGTGGCACCGGGGAGCTGTTTTTT. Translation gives CASSIKRGGTGELFF.

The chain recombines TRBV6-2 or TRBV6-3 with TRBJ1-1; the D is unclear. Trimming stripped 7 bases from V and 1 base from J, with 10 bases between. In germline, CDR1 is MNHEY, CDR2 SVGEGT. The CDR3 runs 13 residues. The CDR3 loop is CASIGRPNTEAFF. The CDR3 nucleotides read TGTGCCAGCATTGGCAGACCGAACACTGAAGCTTTCTTT.

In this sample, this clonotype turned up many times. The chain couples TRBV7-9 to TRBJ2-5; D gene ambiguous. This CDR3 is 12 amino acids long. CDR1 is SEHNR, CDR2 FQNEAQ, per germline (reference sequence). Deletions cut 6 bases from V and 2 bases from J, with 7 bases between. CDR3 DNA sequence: TGTGCCAGCAGGGGGTTTCAAGAGACCCAGTACTTC. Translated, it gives CASRGFQETQYF.

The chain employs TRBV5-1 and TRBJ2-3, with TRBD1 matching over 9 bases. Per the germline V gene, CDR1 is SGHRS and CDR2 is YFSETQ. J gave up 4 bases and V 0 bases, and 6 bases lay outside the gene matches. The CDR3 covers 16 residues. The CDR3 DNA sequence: TGCGCCAGCAGCTTGGCCGGGACAGGGATCGCAGATACGCAGTATTTT. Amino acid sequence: CASSLAGTGIADTQYF.

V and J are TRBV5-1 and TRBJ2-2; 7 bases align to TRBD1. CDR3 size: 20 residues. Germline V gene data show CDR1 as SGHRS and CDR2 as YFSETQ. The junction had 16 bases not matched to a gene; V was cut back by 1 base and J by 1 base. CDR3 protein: CASSLKRGQLTTVNTGELFF. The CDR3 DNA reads TGCGCCAGCAGCTTGAAAAGGGGACAGTTAACGACAGTGAACACCGGGGAGCTGTTTTTT.

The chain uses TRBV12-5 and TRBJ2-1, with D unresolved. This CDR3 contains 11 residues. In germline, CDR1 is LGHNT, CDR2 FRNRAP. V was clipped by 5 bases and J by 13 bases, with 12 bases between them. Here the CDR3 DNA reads TGTGCTAGTGGTCGACAAAGGCCCCAGTTCTTC. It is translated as CASGRQRPQFF.

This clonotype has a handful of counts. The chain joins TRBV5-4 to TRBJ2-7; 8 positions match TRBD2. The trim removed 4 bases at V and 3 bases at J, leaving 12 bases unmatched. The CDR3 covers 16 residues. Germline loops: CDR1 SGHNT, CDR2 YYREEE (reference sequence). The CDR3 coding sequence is TGTGCCAGCAGCCCAACGTTGGGACTAGGGTTCTACGAGCAGTACTTC. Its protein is CASSPTLGLGFYEQYF.

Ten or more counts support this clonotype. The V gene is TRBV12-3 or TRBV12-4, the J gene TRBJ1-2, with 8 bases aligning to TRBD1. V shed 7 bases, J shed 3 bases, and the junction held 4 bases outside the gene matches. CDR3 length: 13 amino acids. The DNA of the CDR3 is TGTGCCAGCACCCCGACAGGGGACTATGGCTACACCTTC. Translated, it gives CASTPTGDYGYTF.

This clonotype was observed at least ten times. The CDR3 is CASSPTVPHEQFF. The CDR3, as DNA: TGTGCCAGCAGTCCAACGGTGCCCCATGAGCAGTTCTTC. The chain has TRBV12-3 or TRBV12-4 and TRBJ2-1; D not resolved. The ends were cut back, 5 bases at V and 8 bases at J, with 13 bases in the middle. The CDR3 extends over 13 amino acids.

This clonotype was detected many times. CDR3 region: CASSQGLDTSYNEQFF. The CDR3 DNA reads TGCGCCAGCAGCCAAGGACTAGACACCTCCTACAATGAGCAGTTCTTC. The chain couples TRBV4-3 to TRBJ2-1; tentative D call: TRBD2 (6 bases). Germline assignment: CDR1 LGHNA and CDR2 YSLEER. The V and J ends lost 1 base and 0 bases respectively, with 10 bases between them. The CDR3 loop spans 16 amino acids.

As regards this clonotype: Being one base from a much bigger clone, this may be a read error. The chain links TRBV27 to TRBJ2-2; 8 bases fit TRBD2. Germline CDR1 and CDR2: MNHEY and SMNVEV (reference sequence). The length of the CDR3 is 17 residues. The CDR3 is CATSIVAGGLRSSELFF. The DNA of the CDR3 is TGTGCCACCAGTATCGTGGCGGGGGGACTGCGGTCTTCAGAGCTGTTTTTT.

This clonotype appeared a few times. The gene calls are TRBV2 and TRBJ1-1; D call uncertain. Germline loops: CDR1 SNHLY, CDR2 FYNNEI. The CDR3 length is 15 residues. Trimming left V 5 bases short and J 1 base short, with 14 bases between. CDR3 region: CASSLPVERNTEAFF. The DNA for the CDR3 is TGTGCCAGCAGTCTCCCCGTGGAGAGGAACACTGAAGCTTTCTTT.

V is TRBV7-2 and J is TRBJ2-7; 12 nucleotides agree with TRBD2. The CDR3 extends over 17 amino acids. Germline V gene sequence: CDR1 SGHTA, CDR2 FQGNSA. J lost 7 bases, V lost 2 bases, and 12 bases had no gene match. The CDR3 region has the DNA TGTGCCAGCAGCTTATATGCTAGCGGGGGGGCCTTAAGGGAGCAGTACTTC. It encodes CASSLYASGGALREQYF.

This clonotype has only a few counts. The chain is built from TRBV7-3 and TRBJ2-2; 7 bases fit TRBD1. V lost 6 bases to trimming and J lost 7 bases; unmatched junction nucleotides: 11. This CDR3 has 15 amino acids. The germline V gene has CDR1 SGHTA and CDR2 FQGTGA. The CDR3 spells CASSIEDRANGELFF. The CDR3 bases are TGTGCCAGCAGTATTGAAGACAGGGCAAACGGGGAGCTGTTTTTT.

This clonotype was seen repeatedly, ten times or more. The CDR3 bases are TGTGCCAGCAGCCCAGGAGGGTCTTTAGCGGAGACCCAGTACTTC. Protein product: CASSPGGSLAETQYF. The chain has TRBV5-4 and TRBJ2-5; D perhaps matches TRBD2 (6 bases). Germline CDR1 reads SGHNT; CDR2 reads YYREEE (reference sequence). Trimming removed 4 bases at V and 5 bases at J, with 18 bases between. This CDR3 has 15 amino acids.

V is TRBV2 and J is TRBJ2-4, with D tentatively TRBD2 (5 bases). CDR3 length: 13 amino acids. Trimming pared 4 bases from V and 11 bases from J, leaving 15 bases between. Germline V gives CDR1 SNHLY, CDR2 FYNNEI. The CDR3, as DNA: TGTGCCAGCAGTGTGGACGCGAGGGTTGTTCAGTACTTC. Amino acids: CASSVDARVVQYF.

The DNA for the CDR3 is TGTGCCAGCAGTGAACTGCGGAGAATAAGTAATCAGCCCCAGCATTTT. Protein product: CASSELRRISNQPQHF. The V and J genes are TRBV2 and TRBJ1-5; D is undetermined. Trimming took off 2 bases at V and 4 bases at J, with 15 bases between the two ends. The V gene's germline CDR1 is SNHLY and CDR2 FYNNEI. This CDR3 is 16 amino acids long. The entire variable domain, with the rest obtained from reference TRBV2 and TRBJ1-5, is as follows: EPEVTQTPSHQVTQMGQEVILRCVPISNHLYFYWYRQILGQKVEFLVSFYNNEISEKSEIFDDQFSVERPDGSNFTLKIRSTKLEDSAMYFCASSELRRISNQPQHFGDGTRLSIL.

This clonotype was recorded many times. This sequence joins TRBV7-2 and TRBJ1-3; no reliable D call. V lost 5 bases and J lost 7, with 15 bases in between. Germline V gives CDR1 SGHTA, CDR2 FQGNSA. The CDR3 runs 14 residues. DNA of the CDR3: TGTGCCAGCAGCCCTGAATTGGTCGGGAACACCATATATTTT. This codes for CASSPELVGNTIYF.

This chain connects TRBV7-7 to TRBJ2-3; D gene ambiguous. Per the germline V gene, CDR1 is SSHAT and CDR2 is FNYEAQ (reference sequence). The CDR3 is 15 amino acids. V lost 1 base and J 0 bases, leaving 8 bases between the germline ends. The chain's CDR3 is CASSLGSASTDTQYF. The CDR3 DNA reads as TGTGCCAGCAGCTTAGGGTCAGCCAGCACAGATACGCAGTATTTT.

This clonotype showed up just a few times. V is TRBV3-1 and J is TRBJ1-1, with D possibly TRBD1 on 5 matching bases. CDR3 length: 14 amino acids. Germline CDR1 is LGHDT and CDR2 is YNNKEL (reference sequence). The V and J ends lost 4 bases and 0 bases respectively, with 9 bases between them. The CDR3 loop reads CASSRGYMNTEAFF. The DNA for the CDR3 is TGTGCCAGCAGCCGGGGGTACATGAACACTGAAGCTTTCTTT.

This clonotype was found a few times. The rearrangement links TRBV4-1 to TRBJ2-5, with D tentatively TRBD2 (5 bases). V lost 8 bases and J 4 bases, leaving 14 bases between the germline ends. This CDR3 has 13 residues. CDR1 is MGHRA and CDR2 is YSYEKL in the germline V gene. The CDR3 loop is CASAFGLGETQYF. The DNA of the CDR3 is TGCGCCAGCGCTTTCGGACTGGGAGAGACCCAGTACTTC.

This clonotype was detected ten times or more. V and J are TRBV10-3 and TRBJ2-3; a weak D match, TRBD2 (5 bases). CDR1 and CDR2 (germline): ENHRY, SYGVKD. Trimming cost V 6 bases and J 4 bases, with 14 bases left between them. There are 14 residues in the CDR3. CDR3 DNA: TGTGCCATCAGCCCGTCCCTAGCAGCAGATACGCAGTATTTT. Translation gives CAISPSLAADTQYF.

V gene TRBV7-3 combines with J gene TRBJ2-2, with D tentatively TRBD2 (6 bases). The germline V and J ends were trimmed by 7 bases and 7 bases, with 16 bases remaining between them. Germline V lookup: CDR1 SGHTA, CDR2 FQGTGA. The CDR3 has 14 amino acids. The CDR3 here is CASTMDAGRGELFF. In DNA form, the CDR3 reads TGTGCCAGCACCATGGACGCGGGACGCGGGGAGCTGTTTTTT.

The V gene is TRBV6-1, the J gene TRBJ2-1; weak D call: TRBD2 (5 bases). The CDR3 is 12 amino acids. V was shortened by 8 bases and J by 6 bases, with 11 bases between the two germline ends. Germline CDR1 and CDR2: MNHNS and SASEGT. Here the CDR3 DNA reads TGTGCCAGCCGGTTGAGGGCCAATGAGCAGTTCTTC. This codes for CASRLRANEQFF.

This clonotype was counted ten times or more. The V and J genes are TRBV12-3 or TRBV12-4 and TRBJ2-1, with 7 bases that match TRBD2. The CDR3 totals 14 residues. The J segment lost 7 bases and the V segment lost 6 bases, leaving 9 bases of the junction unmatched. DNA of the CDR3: TGTGCCAGCAGGCCACTAGCGAACGGAAATGAGCAGTTCTTC. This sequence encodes CASRPLANGNEQFF.

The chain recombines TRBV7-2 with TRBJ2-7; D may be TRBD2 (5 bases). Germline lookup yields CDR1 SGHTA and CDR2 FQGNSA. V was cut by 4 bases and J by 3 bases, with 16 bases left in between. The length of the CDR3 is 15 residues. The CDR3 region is CASSSVRGSHYEQYF. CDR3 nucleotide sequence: TGTGCCAGCAGCTCTGTTCGAGGGAGCCACTACGAGCAGTACTTC.

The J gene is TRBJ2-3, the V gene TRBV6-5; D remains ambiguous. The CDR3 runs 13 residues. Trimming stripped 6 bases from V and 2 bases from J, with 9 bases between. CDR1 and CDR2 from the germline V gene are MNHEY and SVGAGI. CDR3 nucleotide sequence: TGTGCCAGCAGCCGGATCTTCACAGATACGCAGTATTTT. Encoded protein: CASSRIFTDTQYF.